Shown below are 26 T cell receptor beta chains from a single sample sequenced in a study of blood T cell repertoires in COVID-19. Method: immunoSEQ multiplex PCR; TCRdb's copy keeps in-frame clones and lacks some. The sample carries approximately 190,000 clones, 60% to 85% recorded once. Material for sequencing was peripheral blood. The source of these receptors is a man aged 60 to 69 with active or convalescent COVID-19.

This clone occurred once. The rearrangement links TRBV5-4 to TRBJ2-3, with D tentatively TRBD2 (6 bases). CDR1 and CDR2 (germline): SGHNT, YYREEE (reference sequence). Trimming removed 7 bases at V and 8 bases at J, with 32 bases between. The CDR3 runs 18 residues. The chain's CDR3 is CASGPPGVGSAKMGTQYF. For the CDR3, the DNA is TGTGCCAGCGGACCCCCGGGGGTGGGGTCGGCGAAGATGGGTACGCAGTATTTT.

V gene TRBV5-1 combines with J gene TRBJ2-7, with D tentatively TRBD2 (5 bases). The CDR3 length is 13 residues. The V gene lost 2 bases and the J gene lost 4 bases, with 10 bases spanning the gap. Germline CDR1 and CDR2: SGHRS and YFSETQ. The chain's CDR3 is CASSLTSSYEQYF. DNA for the CDR3: TGCGCCAGCAGCTTAACTAGTTCTTACGAGCAGTACTTC.

Here the CDR3 DNA reads TGTGCCAGCAGCGCCCTAGGACAGGGAGGGGAAAAACTGTTTTTT. Its protein product is CASSALGQGGEKLFF. The chain recombines TRBV9 with TRBJ1-4; 8 bases agree with TRBD1. This CDR3 comprises 15 residues. V shed 3 bases and J 8 bases; nucleotides not matched to a gene: 9. Germline CDR1 and CDR2: SGDLS and YYNGEE. The full variable domain, completed using reference TRBV9 and TRBJ1-4, is DSGVTQTPKHLITATGQRVTLRCSPRSGDLSVYWYQQSLDQGLQFLIQYYNGEERAKGNILERFSAQQFPDLHSELNLSSLELGDSALYFCASSALGQGGEKLFFGSGTQLSVL.

The count of this clone is one. V usage is TRBV6-1 and J usage is TRBJ1-4; 9 nucleotides match TRBD1. V trimming: 4 bases; J trimming: 7 bases; junction bases outside the gene matches: 10. CDR1 MNHNS and CDR2 SASEGT come from the germline V gene. The CDR3 is 16 residues long. The CDR3 reads CASSASPTGGFEKLFF. As DNA, the CDR3 is TGTGCCAGCAGTGCCTCTCCGACAGGGGGTTTTGAAAAACTGTTTTTT.

The gene calls are TRBV9 and TRBJ2-6; D not certain. The CDR3 length is 14 residues. Trimming shortened V by 6 bases and J by 5 bases, and 12 bases separated the two germline ends. Germline V lookup: CDR1 SGDLS, CDR2 YYNGEE. CDR3 sequence: CASTRPSRANVLTF. In DNA form, the CDR3 reads TGTGCCAGCACCCGCCCGTCTAGGGCCAACGTCCTGACTTTC.

The V call is TRBV5-1, the J call TRBJ1-2, with TRBD1 as a possible D gene (6 bases). V dropped 0 bases and J dropped 4 bases, with 10 bases sitting between them. The CDR3 totals 14 residues. Germline V gene sequence: CDR1 SGHRS, CDR2 YFSETQ. The CDR3 is CASSLGGQGYGYTF. CDR3 coding DNA: TGCGCCAGCAGCTTGGGGGGGCAAGGCTATGGCTACACCTTC.

The chain has TRBV24-1 and TRBJ2-2; 7 positions match TRBD2. The V gene end was trimmed by 3 bases and the J gene end by 4 bases; junction bases not matched to a gene: 10. Germline assignment: CDR1 KGHDR and CDR2 SFDVKD. This CDR3 has 17 amino acids. The CDR3 here is CATSDPRGGVGTGELFF. For the CDR3, the DNA is TGTGCCACCAGTGATCCTCGGGGAGGGGTGGGCACCGGGGAGCTGTTTTTT.

This clone was seen only a few times. V gene TRBV14 combines with J gene TRBJ1-2, with 7 nucleotides matching TRBD1. This CDR3 spans 17 amino acids. Germline V lookup: CDR1 SGHDN, CDR2 FVKESK. V gave up 0 bases and J gave up 3 bases; unmatched junction bases: 10. The CDR3 reads CASSQDFPKQGHYGYTF. CDR3 coding DNA: TGTGCCAGCAGCCAAGATTTTCCCAAACAGGGGCACTATGGCTACACCTTC.

The genes are TRBV5-1 and TRBJ1-3; 8 bases fit TRBD1. The junction had 16 bases not matched to a gene; V was cut back by 2 bases and J by 0 bases. The CDR3 has 20 residues. CDR1 SGHRS and CDR2 YFSETQ come from the germline V gene. CDR3 in DNA: TGCGCCAGCAGCTTTGGCAGGGGGCCCGATTATCAATACTCTGGAAACACCATATATTTT. Encoded protein: CASSFGRGPDYQYSGNTIYF.

This sequence joins TRBV5-5 and TRBJ2-1; D gene uncertain. V gave up 1 base and J gave up 8 bases, with 13 bases separating them. Germline CDR1 and CDR2: SGHKS and YYEKEE (reference sequence). The CDR3 length is 14 residues. CDR3 loop: CASSLRPVEDEQFF. The CDR3 DNA reads TGTGCCAGCAGCTTGCGTCCGGTCGAGGATGAGCAGTTCTTC.

The CDR3 DNA is TGCGCCAGCAGCTGGGGACAGGGCTGGACTGAAGCTTTCTTT. Residues: CASSWGQGWTEAFF. This sequence joins TRBV5-1 and TRBJ1-1; TRBD1 matches at 9 bases. CDR3 length: 14 amino acids. J lost 5 bases, V lost 3 bases, and 5 bases had no gene match. Germline assignment: CDR1 SGHRS and CDR2 YFSETQ.

The chain couples TRBV18 to TRBJ2-7, with TRBD1 matching over 7 bases. CDR3 length: 15 amino acids. Germline V lookup: CDR1 KGHSH, CDR2 LQKENI. V lost 4 bases, J lost 2 bases, and 8 bases stayed unmatched. CDR3 sequence (DNA): TGTGCCAGCTCACGAGAGCAGGGGGAGCCCTACGAGCAGTACTTC. Residues: CASSREQGEPYEQYF.

The chain has TRBV18 and TRBJ2-1; tentatively, D is TRBD1 (5 bases). Germline V gene sequence: CDR1 KGHSH, CDR2 LQKENI. The CDR3 contains 15 residues. Trimming cost V 0 bases and J 8 bases, with 14 bases left between them. CDR3 sequence reads: CASSPPAGLGDEQFF. The CDR3 DNA reads as TGTGCCAGCTCACCACCGGCAGGCCTAGGGGATGAGCAGTTCTTC.

This clone has more than one count but fewer than ten. The V call is TRBV5-1, the J call TRBJ2-2; tentative D call: TRBD2 (5 bases). This CDR3 contains 15 residues. Trimming removed 1 base at V and 8 bases at J, with 15 bases between. The germline CDR1 and CDR2 sequences are SGHRS and YFSETQ. The CDR3 DNA reads as TGCGCCAGCAGCTTGAGTGTAGGGAGAAGGGGGGAGCTGTTTTTT. Protein sequence: CASSLSVGRRGELFF.

The chain is built from TRBV2 and TRBJ2-7, with D perhaps TRBD2 (7 bases). CDR1 and CDR2 (germline): SNHLY, FYNNEI. The length of the CDR3 is 13 residues. Trimming cost V 7 bases and J 5 bases, with 15 bases left between them. The DNA for the CDR3 is TGTGCCAGCATAAGGGGGGGTAACAACGAGCAGTACTTC. Protein: CASIRGGNNEQYF.

A note on this clone: Distinct nucleotide sequences in the sample also encode this CDR3. CDR3 loop: CASSLAGGPPDTQYF. The CDR3 nucleotides read TGTGCCAGCAGCTTAGCGGGAGGGCCGCCAGATACGCAGTATTTT. The V call is TRBV7-9, the J call TRBJ2-3; 7 bases fit TRBD2. Trimming removed 0 bases from V and 4 bases from J; junction bases left unmatched: 4. The CDR3 extends over 15 amino acids. Germline CDR1 SEHNR, CDR2 FQNEAQ (reference sequence).

The rearrangement uses TRBV7-2 and TRBJ2-2; D is undetermined. The CDR3 is 13 amino acids. The germline V gene has CDR1 SGHTA and CDR2 FQGNSA. The V and J ends lost 5 bases and 3 bases respectively, with 7 bases between them. The CDR3, as DNA: TGTGCCAGCAGCCGTATTGACACCGGGGAGCTGTTTTTT. Translated, it gives CASSRIDTGELFF.

The J gene is TRBJ2-5, the V gene TRBV14; D might be TRBD2 (5 bases). Germline values: CDR1 SGHDN, CDR2 FVKESK. The CDR3 consists of 17 residues. V was trimmed by 0 bases and J by 1 base, leaving 15 bases between them. CDR3 amino acids: CASSQDPRESVQETQYF. In DNA, the CDR3 is TGTGCCAGCAGCCAAGATCCCCGGGAAAGCGTCCAAGAGACCCAGTACTTC.

The chain carries TRBV3-1 (or the pseudogene TRBV3-2) and TRBJ2-1; 10 nucleotides agree with TRBD2. CDR3 length: 17 amino acids. The germline V gene has CDR1 LGHDT and CDR2 YNNKEL (reference sequence). Trimming took 0 bases from V and 7 from J; bases not matched to a gene: 9. The CDR3 reads CASSQEPGTSVINEQFF. In DNA form, the CDR3 reads TGTGCCAGCAGCCAAGAACCCGGGACTAGCGTAATTAATGAGCAGTTCTTC.

The chain carries TRBV18 and TRBJ1-1, with 7 bases that match TRBD1. The junction had 8 bases not matched to a gene; V was cut back by 2 bases and J by 5 bases. The CDR3 runs 15 residues. CDR1 and CDR2 (germline): KGHSH, LQKENI. CDR3: CASSPGRAGGTEAFF. The CDR3 DNA follows: TGTGCCAGCTCACCAGGAAGGGCAGGGGGGACTGAAGCTTTCTTT.

This chain joins TRBV19 and TRBJ1-5; TRBD1 agrees at 8 bases. Germline V gene data show CDR1 as LNHDA and CDR2 as SQIVND (reference sequence). Unmatched junction bases numbered 5, after V lost 0 bases and J lost 1 base. The CDR3 extends over 17 amino acids. CDR3: CASSIDLSGGSNQPQHF. The CDR3 DNA sequence: TGTGCCAGTAGTATAGATCTCTCAGGGGGCAGCAATCAGCCCCAGCATTTT.

This clone came up a few times. The gene calls are TRBV9 and TRBJ2-2; 9 bases align to TRBD1. The trim removed 4 bases at V and 3 bases at J, leaving 4 bases unmatched. CDR3 length equals 15 residues. CDR1 and CDR2 (germline): SGDLS, YYNGEE. This chain's CDR3 is CASSSRDRDTGELFF. CDR3 nucleotide sequence: TGTGCCAGCAGCAGCCGGGACAGGGACACCGGGGAGCTGTTTTTT.

The chain is built from TRBV7-2 and TRBJ2-6; 11 positions match TRBD2. The CDR3 covers 17 residues. Germline CDR1 is SGHTA and CDR2 is FQGNSA. The V and J ends lost 4 bases and 0 bases, in that order; junction bases with no gene match: 2. The DNA of the CDR3 is TGTGCCAGCAGCTCTACTAGCGGGAGCTCTGGGGCCAACGTCCTGACTTTC. Translation: CASSSTSGSSGANVLTF. The entire variable domain, with the rest obtained from reference TRBV7-2 and TRBJ2-6, is as follows: GAGVSQSPSNKVTEKGKDVELRCDPISGHTALYWYRQSLGQGLEFLIYFQGNSAPDKSGLPSDRFSAERTGGSVSTLTIQRTQQEDSAVYLCASSSTSGSSGANVLTFGAGSRLTVL.

This chain joins TRBV19 and TRBJ2-7; D possibly corresponds to TRBD2 (6 bases). The CDR3 loop spans 15 amino acids. Trimming cost V 3 bases and J 3 bases, with 15 bases left between them. Germline assignment: CDR1 LNHDA and CDR2 SQIVND (reference sequence). The CDR3 region is CASSMGSLALYEQYF. As DNA, the CDR3 is TGTGCCAGTAGTATGGGGAGTCTAGCGCTCTACGAGCAGTACTTC.

The chain links TRBV2 to TRBJ2-4, with D maybe TRBD1 (6 bases). This CDR3 has 14 amino acids. Per germline, CDR1 SNHLY and CDR2 FYNNEI. The V and J ends lost 6 bases and 2 bases respectively, with 11 bases between them. Written as DNA, the CDR3 is TGTGCCAGCAGCGCACAGGGACCCAAAAACATTCAGTACTTC. It specifies CASSAQGPKNIQYF. Together with reference TRBV2 and TRBJ2-4, the CDR3 gives the full variable domain: EPEVTQTPSHQVTQMGQEVILRCVPISNHLYFYWYRQILGQKVEFLVSFYNNEISEKSEIFDDQFSVERPDGSNFTLKIRSTKLEDSAMYFCASSAQGPKNIQYFGAGTRLSVL.

V usage is TRBV7-8 and J usage is TRBJ2-3; TRBD2 is a possible D gene (6 bases). This CDR3 is 17 amino acids long. From germline, CDR1 is SGHVS and CDR2 FQNEAQ. V was pared by 4 bases and J by 6 bases, with 23 bases between. The CDR3 DNA is TGTGCCAGCAGCTCCCCTCTACCGGGGGAATATGGGGATACGCAGTATTTT. Amino acid sequence: CASSSPLPGEYGDTQYF.